A selection of T cell receptor beta chains follows, all from one sample in a study of neoadjuvant nivolumab and ipilimumab in lung cancer. Repertoires were generated with immunoSEQ multiplex PCR, while TCRdb's copy carries only in-frame clones and drops some. Of some 26,000 clones in the sample, 75% to 85% were seen once. Sequenced material: tumor tissue, taken after neoadjuvant nivolumab, alone or with ipilimumab, at or shortly before surgery. The receptors shown here come from an adult with non-small cell lung cancer. The CDR3 runs from the conserved cysteine through the conserved F or W. D genes are given only for firm matches. The size entry is marked missing in some rows and otherwise reads once, few, many or a size class.

J,size,D,V,DNA,CDR3
TRBJ2-1,.,TRBD1,TRBV7-2,TGTGCCAGCAGCTTGATAGACAGGGACAATGAGCAGTTCTTC,CASSLIDRDNEQFF
TRBJ2-7,.,.,TRBV30,TGTGCCTGGAGTGTCGAAGGTCTAGCGAGATACGAGCAGTACTTC,CAWSVEGLARYEQYF
TRBJ2-3,.,.,TRBV11-2,TGTGCCAGCAGCCCATCGTTCGACCCGGGTCGGAGCACAGATACGCAGTATTTT,CASSPSFDPGRSTDTQYF
TRBJ1-1,.,.,TRBV18,TGTGCCAGCTCACCGCCCACGTGGCCTGACACTGAAGCTTTCTTT,CASSPPTWPDTEAFF
TRBJ2-7,.,.,TRBV11-1,TGTGCCAGCAGCTTACAGGCCCTAGGCCCTACGGGACACTACGAGCAGTACTTC,CASSLQALGPTGHYEQYF
TRBJ2-1,.,.,TRBV6-5,TGTGCCAGCCACACTCCCCGGGGTTACAATGAGCAGTTCTTC,CASHTPRGYNEQFF
TRBJ1-5,.,.,TRBV28,TGTGCCAGCAGTTCCTCCGAAGCGGGCAATCAGCCCCAGCATTTT,CASSSSEAGNQPQHF
TRBJ2-3,.,.,TRBV27,TGTGCCAGCAGTATCCGGGCCCTATGGGGGGATACGCAGTATTTT,CASSIRALWGDTQYF
TRBJ2-7,.,.,TRBV30,TGTGCCTGGAGTGTGGGGACCCGATACGAGCAGTACTTC,CAWSVGTRYEQYF
TRBJ2-2,.,.,TRBV5-1,TGCGCCAGCAGCTTGGGGGGTGATGGAAGGGAGCTGTTTTTT,CASSLGGDGRELFF
TRBJ2-7,.,.,TRBV5-4,TGTGCCAGCAGCCTCGGGACAAACTACGAGCAGTACTTC,CASSLGTNYEQYF
TRBJ2-3,.,.,TRBV10-3,TGTGCCATCAGCGTCTCCGGGATAGATACGCAGTATTTT,CAISVSGIDTQYF
TRBJ1-5,.,.,TRBV11-2,TGTGCCAGCAGCTTAGCAGGGGCGGCTCAGCCCCAGCATTTT,CASSLAGAAQPQHF
TRBJ2-7,few,.,TRBV6-5,TGTGCCAGCAGTTTACCGACGGCGTCCTACGAGCAGTACTTC,CASSLPTASYEQYF
TRBJ1-1,.,.,TRBV18,TGTGCCAGCTCACCACCGACGGCAGGTAACACTGAAGCTTTCTTT,CASSPPTAGNTEAFF
TRBJ1-4,.,.,TRBV30,TGTGCCTGGAGTGTAACGGGAAATGAAAAACTGTTTTTT,CAWSVTGNEKLFF
TRBJ1-2,.,.,TRBV11-3,TGTGCCAGCAGCGCCAGGGGCCGGGGGAGTGGCTACACCTTC,CASSARGRGSGYTF
TRBJ1-2,.,.,TRBV29-1,TGCAGCGTTCTGGAGGGCTACACCTTC,CSVLEGYTF